The subject of this entry is one T cell receptor (beta chain). The antigen is undetermined. This record belongs to a study of a mutant IDH1 vaccine in newly diagnosed glioma. Study details: Beforehand, treatment had been radiotherapy, temozolomide, or both; the majority received both. Broader study findings: The study observed vaccine-induced immune responses in just over 90% of patients.

J lost 3 bases, V lost 5 bases, and 3 bases had no gene match. This CDR3 comprises 14 residues. CDR1 and CDR2 from the germline V gene are MGHDK and SYGVNS. Clones were read by immunoSEQ multiplex PCR, and TCRdb kept only the in-frame ones, dropping some. Here the sample spans 45,000 to 60,000 clones, around 89% being singletons. Time point denoted: week 35, safety follow-up. Every vaccine dose comprised 300 ug of mutant IDH1 20-mer peptide plus topical imiquimod. Patients had eight vaccinations, in weeks 1, 3, 5, 7, 11, 15, 19 and 23. This chain connects TRBV25-1 to TRBJ2-2; TRBD2 aligns across 7 bases. This clonotype was sampled from a woman aged 40-49 years with glioma. The sample was PBMCs, taken from a glioma patient whose treatment included an IDH1 peptide vaccine. The CDR3, as DNA: TGTGCCAGCAGTCGGGGGGAGGACACCGGGGAGCTGTTTTTT. It specifies CASSRGEDTGELFF.